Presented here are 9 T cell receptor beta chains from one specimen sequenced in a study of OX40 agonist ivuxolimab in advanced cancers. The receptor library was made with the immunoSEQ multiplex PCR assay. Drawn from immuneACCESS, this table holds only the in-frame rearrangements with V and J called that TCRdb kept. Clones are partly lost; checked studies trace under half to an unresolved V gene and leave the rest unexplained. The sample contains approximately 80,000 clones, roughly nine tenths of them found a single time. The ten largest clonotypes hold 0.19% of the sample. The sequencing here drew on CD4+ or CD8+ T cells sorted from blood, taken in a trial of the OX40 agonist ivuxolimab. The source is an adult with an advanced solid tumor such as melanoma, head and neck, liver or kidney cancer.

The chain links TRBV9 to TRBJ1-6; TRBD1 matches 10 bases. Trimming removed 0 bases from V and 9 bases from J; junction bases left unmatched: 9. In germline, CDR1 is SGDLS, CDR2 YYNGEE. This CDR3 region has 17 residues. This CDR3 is CASSVELGQGQGSPLHF. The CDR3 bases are TGTGCCAGCAGCGTAGAGTTGGGACAGGGGCAGGGTTCACCCCTCCACTTT.

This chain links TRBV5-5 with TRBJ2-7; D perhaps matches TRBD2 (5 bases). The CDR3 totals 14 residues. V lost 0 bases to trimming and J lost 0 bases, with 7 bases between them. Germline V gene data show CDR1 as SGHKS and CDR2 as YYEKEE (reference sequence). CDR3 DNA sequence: TGTGCCAGCAGCTTGGCAAGCGGCTCCTACGAGCAGTACTTC. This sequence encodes CASSLASGSYEQYF.

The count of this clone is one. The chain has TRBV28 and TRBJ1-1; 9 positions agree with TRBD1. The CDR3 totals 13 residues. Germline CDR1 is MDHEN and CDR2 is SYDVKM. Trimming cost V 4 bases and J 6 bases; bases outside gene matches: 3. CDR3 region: CASSYNRGPEAFF. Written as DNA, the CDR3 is TGTGCCAGCAGTTACAACAGGGGGCCTGAAGCTTTCTTT. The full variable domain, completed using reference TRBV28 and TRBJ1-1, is DVKVTQSSRYLVKRTGEKVFLECVQDMDHENMFWYRQDPGLGLRLIYFSYDVKMKEKGDIPEGYSVSREKKERFSLILESASTNQTSMYLCASSYNRGPEAFFGQGTRLTVV.

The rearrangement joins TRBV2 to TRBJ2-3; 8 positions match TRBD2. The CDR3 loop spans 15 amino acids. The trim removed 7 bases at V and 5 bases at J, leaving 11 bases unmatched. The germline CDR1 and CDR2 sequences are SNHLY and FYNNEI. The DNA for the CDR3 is TGTGCCAGCACAATCCCGGGGCTAGCGGGAGATACGCAGTATTTT. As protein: CASTIPGLAGDTQYF.

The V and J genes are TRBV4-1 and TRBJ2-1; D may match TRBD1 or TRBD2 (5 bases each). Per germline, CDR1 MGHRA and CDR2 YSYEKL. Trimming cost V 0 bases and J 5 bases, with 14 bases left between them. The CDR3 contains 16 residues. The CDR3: CASSQEAGTDDNEQFF. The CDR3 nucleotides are TGCGCCAGCAGCCAAGAGGCCGGGACGGACGACAATGAGCAGTTCTTC.

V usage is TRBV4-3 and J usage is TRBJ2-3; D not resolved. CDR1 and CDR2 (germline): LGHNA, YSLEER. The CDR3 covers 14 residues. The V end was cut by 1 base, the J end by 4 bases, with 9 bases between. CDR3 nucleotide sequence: TGCGCCAGCAGCCAAGTTAGTGGGTCAGATACGCAGTATTTT. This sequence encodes CASSQVSGSDTQYF.

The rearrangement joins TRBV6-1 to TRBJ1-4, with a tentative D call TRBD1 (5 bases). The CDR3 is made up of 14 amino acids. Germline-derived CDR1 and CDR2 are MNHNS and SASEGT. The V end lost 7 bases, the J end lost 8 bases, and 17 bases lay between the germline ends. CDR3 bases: TGTGCCAGCACGAGACGTGGAGGGACCGAAAAACTGTTTTTT. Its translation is CASTRRGGTEKLFF.

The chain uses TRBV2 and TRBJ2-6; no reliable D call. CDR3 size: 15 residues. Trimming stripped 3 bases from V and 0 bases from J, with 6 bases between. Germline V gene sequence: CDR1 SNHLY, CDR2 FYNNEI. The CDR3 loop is CASSDGYSGANVLTF. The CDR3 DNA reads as TGTGCCAGCAGTGATGGGTACTCTGGGGCCAACGTCCTGACTTTC.

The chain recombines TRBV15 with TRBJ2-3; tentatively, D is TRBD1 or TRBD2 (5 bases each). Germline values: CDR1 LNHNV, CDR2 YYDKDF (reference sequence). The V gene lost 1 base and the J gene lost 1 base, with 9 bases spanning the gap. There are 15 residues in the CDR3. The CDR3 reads CATSRGLGGTDTQYF. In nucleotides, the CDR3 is TGTGCCACCAGCAGAGGGCTGGGGGGCACAGATACGCAGTATTTT.